These 12 T cell receptor beta chains originate from one sample sequenced in a study of blood T cell repertoires in COVID-19. Measured with immunoSEQ multiplex PCR; TCRdb has only the in-frame clones, and not every one. The table lists about 220,000 clones, 84% of them singletons. Sequencing input: PBMCs or T cells enriched from blood (not recorded which). These receptors originate from a woman between 40 and 55 years old who had recovered from COVID-19.

The chain has TRBV28 and TRBJ1-1; no reliable D call. Germline V gene sequence: CDR1 MDHEN, CDR2 SYDVKM. This CDR3 has 15 residues. Deletions cut 6 bases from V and 0 bases from J, with 14 bases between. This chain's CDR3 is CASSRVAGLNTEAFF. CDR3 DNA: TGTGCCAGCAGCCGGGTGGCGGGTCTGAACACTGAAGCTTTCTTT.

This chain uses TRBV5-1 with TRBJ2-7, with 10 nucleotides matching TRBD1. This CDR3 contains 15 residues. The ends lost 0 bases at V and 6 bases at J; junction bases unmatched: 6. Germline CDR1 is SGHRS and CDR2 is YFSETQ. The CDR3 bases are TGCGCCAGCAGCTTGGAGGGTCGGACAGGGGGCGAGCAGTACTTC. This translates into CASSLEGRTGGEQYF.

This clone occurred once. V is TRBV7-9 and J is TRBJ1-1; 8 positions agree with TRBD1. This CDR3 spans 14 amino acids. Germline V lookup: CDR1 SEHNR, CDR2 FQNEAQ (reference sequence). The ends lost 5 bases at V and 4 bases at J; junction bases unmatched: 6. CDR3 sequence reads: CASSPGDRSTEAFF. The CDR3 DNA reads TGTGCCAGCAGCCCCGGGGACAGGAGCACTGAAGCTTTCTTT.

This clone was picked up a small number of times. The DNA is omitted, as the CDR3 cannot be located on it reliably, and the CDR3 follows TCRdb's listing. This chain connects TRBV11-2 to TRBJ1-2. The CDR3 length is 13 residues, termini included. CDR1 is SGHAT, CDR2 FQNNGV, per germline. Here the CDR3 reads CASSFSMVGAGTF.

The chain carries TRBV6-6 and TRBJ2-3; possible D gene TRBD1, 5 bases. The CDR3 length is 16 residues. The V gene lost 4 bases and the J gene lost 3 bases, with 17 bases spanning the gap. Germline CDR1 MNHNY, CDR2 SVGAGI (reference sequence). Here the CDR3 DNA reads TGTGCCAGCAGTTCACCCGTGGCAGGGATTACAGATACGCAGTATTTT. Its translation is CASSSPVAGITDTQYF.

The chain employs TRBV5-1 and TRBJ2-7; 8 bases fit TRBD2. Germline V gene sequence: CDR1 SGHRS, CDR2 YFSETQ. This CDR3 spans 15 amino acids. The trim removed 0 bases at V and 6 bases at J, leaving 8 bases unmatched. The CDR3 is CASSLGGGRTPEQYF. The CDR3 nucleotides are TGCGCCAGCAGCTTGGGGGGCGGGAGGACGCCCGAGCAGTACTTC.

The genes are TRBV3-1 (or the pseudogene TRBV3-2) and TRBJ1-5, with TRBD1 matching 10 bases. Germline CDR1 LGHDT, CDR2 YNNKEL (reference sequence). The J segment lost 9 bases and the V segment lost 3 bases, leaving 5 bases of the junction unmatched. The CDR3 consists of 14 residues. The CDR3 sequence is CASSQGTGDAPQHF. CDR3 nucleotides: TGTGCCAGCAGCCAGGGGACAGGGGATGCGCCCCAGCATTTT.

This clone was seen repeatedly, ten times or more. The CDR3 reads CASSFYREDEKLFF. CDR3 coding DNA: TGTGCCAGCAGCTTTTACCGAGAGGATGAAAAACTGTTTTTT. V is TRBV11-3 and J is TRBJ1-4; the D is unclear. V gave up 3 bases and J gave up 6 bases, with 11 bases separating them. Germline values: CDR1 SGHNT, CDR2 YENEEA. The CDR3 runs 14 residues.

This chain joins TRBV7-9 and TRBJ2-5; 7 bases map to TRBD1. Germline CDR1 and CDR2: SEHNR and FQNEAQ (reference sequence). J lost 1 base, V lost 0 bases, and 2 bases had no gene match. The CDR3 consists of 15 residues. The CDR3 region has the DNA TGTGCCAGCAGCTTAGCGGGGACAGTCCAAGAGACCCAGTACTTC. Encoded protein: CASSLAGTVQETQYF.

The CDR3 sequence is CASSLFDPGAGANVLTF. CDR3 bases: TGTGCCAGCAGCTTGTTCGACCCAGGGGCTGGGGCCAACGTCCTGACTTTC. The chain couples TRBV5-6 to TRBJ2-6; tentative D call: TRBD1 (6 bases). Trimming stripped 1 base from V and 2 bases from J, with 13 bases between. Germline CDR1 and CDR2: SGHDT and YYEEEE. The CDR3 runs 17 residues.

This clone appeared once. The chain uses TRBV6-5 and TRBJ1-5; 7 bases are shared with TRBD1. CDR3 length: 15 residues. The germline CDR1 and CDR2 sequences are MNHEY and SVGAGI. The trim removed 5 bases at V and 3 bases at J, leaving 7 bases unmatched. Here the CDR3 reads CASSLEQGINQPQHF. For the CDR3, the DNA is TGTGCCAGCAGTCTTGAACAGGGGATCAATCAGCCCCAGCATTTT.

J is TRBJ2-3 and V is TRBV7-2, with 8 bases matching TRBD2. In germline, CDR1 is SGHTA, CDR2 FQGNSA. Trimming removed 6 bases from V and 2 bases from J; junction bases left unmatched: 4. This CDR3 has 14 residues. In DNA, the CDR3 is TGTGCCAGCAGAGAGCGGGGGTACACAGATACGCAGTATTTT. It codes for CASRERGYTDTQYF.